This T cell receptor (beta chain) was obtained from a study of cytomegalovirus exposure and HLA in healthy donors. V dropped 1 base and J dropped 7; count of bases not matched to a gene: 5. Germline CDR1 reads WNHNN; CDR2 reads SYGVQD (reference sequence). This CDR3 has 15 residues. PCR employed 60 Vbeta and 13 Jbeta primers. The repertoire was sequenced with immunoSEQ multiplex PCR; TCRdb's copy has only in-frame clones and lacks some. Altogether more than 200,000 clones are present, roughly 80% being singletons, with the ten largest covering about 6.1%. Sequencing input: PBMCs. This sequence was found in a man aged 35-49 years in good health and CMV-seropositive. V gene TRBV10-1 combines with J gene TRBJ2-7; 12 bases are a match to TRBD2. The CDR3 loop is CASSELLAGGSEQYF. CDR3 DNA: TGCGCCAGCAGTGAGTTGCTAGCGGGAGGGAGTGAGCAGTACTTC.